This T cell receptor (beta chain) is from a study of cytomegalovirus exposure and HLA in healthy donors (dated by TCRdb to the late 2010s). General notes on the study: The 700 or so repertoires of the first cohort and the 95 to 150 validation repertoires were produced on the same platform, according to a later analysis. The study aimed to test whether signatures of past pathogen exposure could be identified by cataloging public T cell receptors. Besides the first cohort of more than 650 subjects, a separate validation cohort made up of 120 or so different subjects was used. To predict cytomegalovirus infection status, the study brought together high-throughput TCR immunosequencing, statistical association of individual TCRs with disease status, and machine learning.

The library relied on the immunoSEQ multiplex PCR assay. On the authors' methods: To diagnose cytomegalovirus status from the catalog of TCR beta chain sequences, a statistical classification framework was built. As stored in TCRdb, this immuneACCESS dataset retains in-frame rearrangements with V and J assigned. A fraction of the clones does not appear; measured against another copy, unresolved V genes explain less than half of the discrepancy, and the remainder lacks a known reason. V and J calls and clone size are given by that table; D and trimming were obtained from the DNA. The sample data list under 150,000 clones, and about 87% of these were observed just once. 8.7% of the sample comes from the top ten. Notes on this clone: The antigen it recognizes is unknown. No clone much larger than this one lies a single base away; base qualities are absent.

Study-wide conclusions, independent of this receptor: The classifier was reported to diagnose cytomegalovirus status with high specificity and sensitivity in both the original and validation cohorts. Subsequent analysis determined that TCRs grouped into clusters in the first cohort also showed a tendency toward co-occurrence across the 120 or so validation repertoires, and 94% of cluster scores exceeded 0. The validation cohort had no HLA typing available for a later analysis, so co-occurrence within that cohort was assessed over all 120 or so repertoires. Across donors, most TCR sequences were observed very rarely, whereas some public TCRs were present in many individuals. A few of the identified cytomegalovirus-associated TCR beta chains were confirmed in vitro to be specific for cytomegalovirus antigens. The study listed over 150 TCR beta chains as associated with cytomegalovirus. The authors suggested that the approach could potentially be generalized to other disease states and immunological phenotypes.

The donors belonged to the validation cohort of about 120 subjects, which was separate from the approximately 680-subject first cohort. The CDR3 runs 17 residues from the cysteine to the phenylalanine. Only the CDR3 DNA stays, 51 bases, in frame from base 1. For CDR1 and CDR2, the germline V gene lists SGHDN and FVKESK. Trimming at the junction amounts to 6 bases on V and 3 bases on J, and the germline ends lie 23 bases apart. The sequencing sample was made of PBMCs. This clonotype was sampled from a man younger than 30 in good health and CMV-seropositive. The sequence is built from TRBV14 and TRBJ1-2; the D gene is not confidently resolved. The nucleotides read TGTGCCAGCAGACCGACTCCTCCGCACAATAAGCACTATGGCTACACCTTC. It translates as CASRPTPPHNKHYGYTF.